This T cell receptor beta chain was captured by sequencing in a study of T cell responses to AZD1222 COVID-19 vaccine. Notes on the study in general: Spike-specific TCR breadth and depth went up after people got two AZD1222 doses. Among AZD1222 vaccinees, only 5 or 6 were seropositive at baseline. Unmutated regions of variants are reportedly targeted by nearly half of spike-specific TCRs.

Some clones are missing from TCRdb's copy, which holds only in-frame ones; the method was immunoSEQ multiplex PCR. Among roughly 200,000 clones listed, around 94% were seen once. Trimming left V 3 bases short and J 4 bases short, with 6 bases between. Germline lookup yields CDR1 MDHEN and CDR2 SYDVKM. CDR3 length equals 13 residues. In the case of this clone: Its target is unknown.

The gene calls are TRBV28 and TRBJ1-4; D gene unclear. This TCR came from an adult who received the MenACWY meningococcal vaccine as a control. The sequences come from peripheral blood, collected 28 days after the second dose of the MenACWY control vaccine. CDR3 sequence: CASSFNSNEKLFF. DNA of the CDR3: TGTGCCAGCAGTTTTAACAGTAATGAAAAACTGTTTTTT.